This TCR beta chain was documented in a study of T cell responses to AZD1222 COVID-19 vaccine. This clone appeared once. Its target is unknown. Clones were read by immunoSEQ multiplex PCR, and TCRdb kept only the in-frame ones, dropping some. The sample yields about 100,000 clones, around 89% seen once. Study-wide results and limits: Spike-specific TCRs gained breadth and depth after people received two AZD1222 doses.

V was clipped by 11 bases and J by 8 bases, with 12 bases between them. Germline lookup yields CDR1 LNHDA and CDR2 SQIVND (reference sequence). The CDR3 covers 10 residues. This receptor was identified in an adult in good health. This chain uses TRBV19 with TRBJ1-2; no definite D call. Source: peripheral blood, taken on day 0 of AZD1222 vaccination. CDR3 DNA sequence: TGTGCCTCCGGCTCAGGAGGCTACACCTTC. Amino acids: CASGSGGYTF. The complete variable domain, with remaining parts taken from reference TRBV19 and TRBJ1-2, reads DGGITQSPKYLFRKEGQNVTLSCEQNLNHDAMYWYRQDPGQGLRLIYYSQIVNDFQKGDIAEGYSVSREKKESFPLTVTSAQKNPTAFYLCASGSGGYTFGSGTRLTVV.